This T cell receptor (beta chain) stems from a study of T cell responses to AZD1222 COVID-19 vaccine. Overall study: Pooling covered second doses at about 4 or about 12 weeks.

The V segment lost 6 bases and the J segment 8 bases; nucleotides outside the gene matches: 9. In germline, CDR1 is MNHEY, CDR2 SMNVEV (reference sequence). This CDR3 has 14 amino acids. Study-level results: Baseline serostatus was positive in only a handful of AZD1222 recipients. Scientists sampled the repertoires only once the peak T cell response had passed. Close to half of spike-specific TCRs reportedly recognize unmutated variant regions.

The sample holds a few counts of this clone. Its antigen is not identified. Repertoires were generated with immunoSEQ multiplex PCR, while TCRdb's copy carries only in-frame clones and drops some. The table shows over 65,000 clones, with roughly nine tenths occurring only once. Source: peripheral blood, taken on day 0 of AZD1222 vaccination. This receptor was taken from an adult in good health. The gene calls are TRBV27 and TRBJ2-3; 9 nucleotides align to TRBD1. CDR3 loop: CASSKDRGGGTQYF. The CDR3 DNA sequence: TGTGCCAGCAGCAAGGACAGGGGTGGGGGTACGCAGTATTTT.